These 9 T cell receptor beta chains originate from one sample sequenced in a study of somatic mutations in cytotoxic T cells in rheumatoid arthritis listed by TCRdb under 2017. The library relied on the immunoSEQ multiplex PCR assay. The table comes from immuneACCESS by way of TCRdb, which keeps in-frame sequences with V and J called. Part of the clones is missing from these tables; in studies checked, under half for an unresolved V gene and the rest for unknown reasons. The sample profile shows 17,000 or so clones; over 60% of them were found once. Clones ranked in the top ten supply roughly 4.4% of the sample. The sample consisted of CD8+ T cells sorted from blood. The receptors originated from an adult with rheumatoid arthritis.

This chain connects TRBV30 to TRBJ2-3; possible D gene TRBD1, 5 bases. The CDR3 extends over 14 amino acids. Germline assignment: CDR1 GTSNPN and CDR2 SVGIG (reference sequence). V lost 5 bases to trimming and J lost 4 bases, with 16 bases between them. The CDR3 region has the DNA TGTGCCTGGGACTCCAGGGTCGGCGCAGATACGCAGTATTTT. Protein product: CAWDSRVGADTQYF.

This chain uses TRBV11-2 with TRBJ2-7; 9 nucleotides match TRBD1. The CDR3 is 15 amino acids. Trimming took 4 bases from V and 6 from J; bases not matched to a gene: 10. From germline, CDR1 is SGHAT and CDR2 FQNNGV. The CDR3 here is CASSSTGQGLVEQYF. The CDR3 nucleotides are TGTGCCAGCAGCTCCACTGGACAGGGGCTTGTCGAGCAGTACTTC.

The chain joins TRBV29-1 to TRBJ2-7; D is perhaps TRBD2 (7 bases). V was shortened by 0 bases and J by 3 bases, with 12 bases between the two germline ends. Germline V gives CDR1 SQVTM, CDR2 ANQGSEA. The CDR3 consists of 14 residues. CDR3 region: CSVEEGGGHYEQYF. The CDR3, as DNA: TGCAGCGTTGAAGAGGGAGGGGGGCACTACGAGCAGTACTTC.

The CDR3 bases are TGTGCCAGCAGCCAACGCTCCACTTCGGGCAGGGACAATGAGCAGTTCTTC. The encoded protein is CASSQRSTSGRDNEQFF. The gene calls are TRBV14 and TRBJ2-1; D may be TRBD1 (5 bases). Trimming cost V 2 bases and J 5 bases, with 19 bases left between them. This CDR3 is 17 amino acids long. In germline, CDR1 is SGHDN, CDR2 FVKESK.

V and J are TRBV19 and TRBJ2-3; 8 nucleotides align to TRBD2. The CDR3 consists of 13 residues. Germline CDR1 and CDR2: LNHDA and SQIVND (reference sequence). The V and J ends lost 7 bases and 4 bases, in that order; junction bases with no gene match: 4. This chain's CDR3 is CASNDGGADTQYF. CDR3 coding DNA: TGTGCCAGTAATGACGGGGGGGCAGATACGCAGTATTTT.

This clone was counted once. This rearrangement joins TRBV5-1 to TRBJ2-5; 8 nucleotides align to TRBD2. The V segment lost 4 bases and the J segment 2 bases; nucleotides outside the gene matches: 4. Germline assignment: CDR1 SGHRS and CDR2 YFSETQ. There are 14 residues in the CDR3. The CDR3 here is CASSPGGLQETQYF. The DNA for the CDR3 is TGCGCCAGCAGCCCGGGGGGGCTACAAGAGACCCAGTACTTC.

This clone came up a few times. The chain recombines TRBV7-9 with TRBJ2-7; 7 nucleotides align to TRBD2. Germline-derived CDR1 and CDR2 are SEHNR and FQNEAQ (reference sequence). Trimming at V came to 5 bases and at J to 7 bases, leaving 20 bases not matched to a gene. The CDR3 is made up of 17 amino acids. The DNA of the CDR3 is TGTGCCAGCAGCCCGTCGGGTGGCAGCGGGGTACCGGGTGAGCAGTACTTC. Amino acids: CASSPSGGSGVPGEQYF.

J is TRBJ1-2 and V is TRBV4-1, with D perhaps TRBD1 (5 bases). The CDR3 consists of 13 residues. V shed 4 bases and J shed 8 bases, with 14 bases lying between them. Germline lookup yields CDR1 MGHRA and CDR2 YSYEKL. The CDR3 DNA sequence: TGCGCCAGCAGCCCGGCCGGGGGGGGAGGCTACACCTTC. It translates to CASSPAGGGGYTF.

V is TRBV10-3 and J is TRBJ1-5, with D possibly TRBD1 on 6 matching bases. The V end lost 1 base, the J end lost 1 base, and 11 bases lay between the germline ends. Germline-derived CDR1 and CDR2 are ENHRY and SYGVKD. This CDR3 has 16 residues. CDR3 protein: CAISEFRQASNQPQHF. The CDR3 bases are TGTGCCATCAGTGAGTTTAGACAGGCCAGCAATCAGCCCCAGCATTTT.